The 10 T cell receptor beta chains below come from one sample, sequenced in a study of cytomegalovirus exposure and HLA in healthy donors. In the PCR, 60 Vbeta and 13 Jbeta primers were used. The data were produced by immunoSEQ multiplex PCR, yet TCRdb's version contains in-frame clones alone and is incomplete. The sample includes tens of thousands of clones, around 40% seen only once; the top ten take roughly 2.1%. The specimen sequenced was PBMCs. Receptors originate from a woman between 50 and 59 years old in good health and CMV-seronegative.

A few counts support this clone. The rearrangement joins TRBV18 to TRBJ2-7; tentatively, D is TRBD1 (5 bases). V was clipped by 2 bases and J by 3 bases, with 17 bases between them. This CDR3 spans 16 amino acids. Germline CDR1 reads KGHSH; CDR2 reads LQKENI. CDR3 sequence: CASSPTWTLQGYEQYF. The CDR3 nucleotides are TGTGCCAGCTCACCAACCTGGACCCTCCAGGGCTACGAGCAGTACTTC. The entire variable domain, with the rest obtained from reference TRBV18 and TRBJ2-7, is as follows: NAGVMQNPRHLVRRRGQEARLRCSPMKGHSHVYWYRQLPEEGLKFMVYLQKENIIDESGMPKERFSAEFPKEGPSILRIQQVVRGDSAAYFCASSPTWTLQGYEQYFGPGTRLTVT.

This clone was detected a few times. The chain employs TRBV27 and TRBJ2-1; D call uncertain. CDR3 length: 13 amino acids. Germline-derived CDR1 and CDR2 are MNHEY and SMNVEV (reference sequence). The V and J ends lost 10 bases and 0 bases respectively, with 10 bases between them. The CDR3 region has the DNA TGTGCCACCCGAGATTACTCCTACAATGAGCAGTTCTTC. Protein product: CATRDYSYNEQFF.

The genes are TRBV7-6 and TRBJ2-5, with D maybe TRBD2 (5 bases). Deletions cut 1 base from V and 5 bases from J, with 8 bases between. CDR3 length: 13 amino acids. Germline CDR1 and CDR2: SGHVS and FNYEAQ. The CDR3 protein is CASSLGGRETQYF. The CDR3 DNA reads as TGTGCCAGCAGCTTAGGAGGGCGGGAGACCCAGTACTTC.

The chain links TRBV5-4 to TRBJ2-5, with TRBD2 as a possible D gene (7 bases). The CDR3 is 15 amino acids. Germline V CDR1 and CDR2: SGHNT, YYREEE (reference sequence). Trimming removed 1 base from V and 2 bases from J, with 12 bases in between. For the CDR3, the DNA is TGTGCCAGCAGCTTGATCGGGGGGCGGCAAGAGACCCAGTACTTC. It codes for CASSLIGGRQETQYF.

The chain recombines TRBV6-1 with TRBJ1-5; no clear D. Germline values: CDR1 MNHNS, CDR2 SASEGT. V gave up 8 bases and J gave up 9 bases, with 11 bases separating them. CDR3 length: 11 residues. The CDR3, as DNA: TGTGCCAGCCGTGCAGAACCGCCCCAGCATTTT. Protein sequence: CASRAEPPQHF.

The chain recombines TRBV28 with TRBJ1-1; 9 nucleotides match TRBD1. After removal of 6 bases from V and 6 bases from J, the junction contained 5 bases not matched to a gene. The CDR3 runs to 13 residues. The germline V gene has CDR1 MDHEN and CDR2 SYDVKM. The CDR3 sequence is CASSLGQGPEAFF. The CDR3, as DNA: TGTGCCAGCAGCCTAGGACAGGGGCCTGAAGCTTTCTTT.

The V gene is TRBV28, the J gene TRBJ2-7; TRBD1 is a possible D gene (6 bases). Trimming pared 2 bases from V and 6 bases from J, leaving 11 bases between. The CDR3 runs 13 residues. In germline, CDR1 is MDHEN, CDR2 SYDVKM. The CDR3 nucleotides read TGTGCCAGCAGTTTACCGGACAGACTCGAGCAGTACTTC. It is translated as CASSLPDRLEQYF.

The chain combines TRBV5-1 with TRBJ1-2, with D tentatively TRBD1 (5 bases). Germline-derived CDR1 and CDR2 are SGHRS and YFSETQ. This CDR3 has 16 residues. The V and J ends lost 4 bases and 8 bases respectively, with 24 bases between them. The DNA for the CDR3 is TGCGCCAGCAGCCGGGGGGACGTTGAGCCGAAAGGGGGCTACACCTTC. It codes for CASSRGDVEPKGGYTF. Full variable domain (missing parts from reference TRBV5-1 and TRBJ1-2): KAGVTQTPRYLIKTRGQQVTLSCSPISGHRSVSWYQQTPGQGLQFLFEYFSETQRNKGNFPGRFSGRQFSNSRSEMNVSTLELGDSALYLCASSRGDVEPKGGYTFGSGTRLTVV.

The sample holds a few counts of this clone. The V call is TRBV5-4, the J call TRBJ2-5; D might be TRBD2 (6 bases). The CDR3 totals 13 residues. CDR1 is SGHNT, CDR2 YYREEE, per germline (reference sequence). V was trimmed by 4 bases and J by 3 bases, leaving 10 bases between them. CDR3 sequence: CASSAGLEETQYF. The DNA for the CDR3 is TGTGCCAGCAGCGCGGGACTCGAAGAGACCCAGTACTTC.

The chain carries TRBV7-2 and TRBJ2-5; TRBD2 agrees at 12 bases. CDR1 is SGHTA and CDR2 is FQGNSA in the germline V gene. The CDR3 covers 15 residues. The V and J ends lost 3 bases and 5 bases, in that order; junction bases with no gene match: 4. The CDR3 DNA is TGTGCCAGCAGCTTCCTAGCGGGGGGGTTCGAGACCCAGTACTTC. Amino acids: CASSFLAGGFETQYF.